The rows below give T cell receptor beta chains drawn from one sample of a study of Tregs in tolerant kidney transplant recipients. The assay was immunoSEQ multiplex PCR, and TCRdb's table has in-frame clones only and misses some. The table includes 60,000 to 95,000 clones, 98% detected once. This sample comprised CD4+ T cells from blood, obtained before the transplant. Receptors were obtained from a human donor who received a combined kidney and bone marrow transplant. CDR3s leave out the opening cysteine and the closing phenylalanine or tryptophan.

j_gene: TRBJ2-7; v_gene: TRBV5-1; CDR3aa: ASSSTGDRGYEQY
j_gene: TRBJ2-4; v_gene: TRBV6-1; CDR3aa: ASSLNIQY
j_gene: TRBJ1-4; v_gene: TRBV5-6; CDR3aa: ASSWGPLGTNEKLF
j_gene: TRBJ2-7; v_gene: TRBV30; CDR3aa: AWSVTRDTGGWRY
j_gene: TRBJ2-6; v_gene: TRBV4-3; CDR3aa: ASSQGFRRGGPGANVLT
j_gene: TRBJ1-2; v_gene: TRBV5-8; CDR3aa: ASSLGGGAGYT
j_gene: TRBJ2-1; v_gene: TRBV29-1; CDR3aa: SVPTLTGKSYNEQF
j_gene: TRBJ2-7; v_gene: TRBV6-6; CDR3aa: ASSYSVRGYEQY
j_gene: TRBJ2-3; v_gene: TRBV4-2; CDR3aa: ASSQVMGTGDDTQY
j_gene: TRBJ1-1; v_gene: TRBV21-1; CDR3aa: ASSKVTAEAF
j_gene: TRBJ1-4; v_gene: TRBV18; CDR3aa: ASSPRGRSFNNEKLF
j_gene: TRBJ1-1; v_gene: TRBV10-3; CDR3aa: AIRRTPNTEAF
j_gene: TRBJ2-3; v_gene: TRBV11-3; CDR3aa: ASSLGSRRAMGERY